This TCR beta chain came from a study of CD8 T cells in Susac syndrome. Sequencing of TCR beta was performed on blood CD8+ and CD4+ T cells. Negative magnetic isolation gave CD8+ and CD4+ cells; FACS enriched CD8+ TEMRA. The authors reverse transcribed roughly 0.5 to 1 ug RNA with random hexamers. Amplification of TCR beta CDR3 used immunoSEQ multiplex PCR across 54 Vbeta and 13 Jbeta. A single record per CDR3 protein comes from TCRdb applying MiXCR to the immunoSEQ multiplex PCR reads. There are around 160,000 distinct CDR3 sequences in the sample; 93% occur only once, and more than 0.11% lies in the top ten. The CDR3 length is 17 residues. The germline V and J ends were trimmed by 4 bases and 2 bases, with 16 bases remaining between them. From germline, CDR1 is SGHNT and CDR2 YYREEE (reference sequence).

The specimen was CD4+ T cells from PBMCs. The clonotype originates from a human donor in good health. The chain carries TRBV5-4 and TRBJ2-6; either TRBD1 or TRBD2 may fit D (5 bases each). DNA of the CDR3: TGTGCCAGCAGCCTGTTGGGACGGGGAGCTGGGGCCAACGTCCTGACTTTC. Encoded protein: CASSLLGRGAGANVLTF.